This T cell receptor (beta chain) was retrieved from a study of shared clonotypes between healthy human individuals. This CDR3 has 13 amino acids. Germline lookup yields CDR1 LNHDA and CDR2 SQIVND (reference sequence). The junction had 1 base not matched to a gene; V was cut back by 6 bases and J by 5 bases. Clones were read by immunoSEQ multiplex PCR, and TCRdb kept only the in-frame ones, dropping some. The data hold about 1.5 million clones, with around 97% observed a single time. This TCR was recovered from a young man in good health. The chain uses TRBV19 and TRBJ2-2; 9 bases are shared with TRBD2. Sequencing was performed on naive CD4+ T cells sorted from blood. Subset in this sample: CD45RA+ positively selected. The CDR3 DNA sequence: TGTGCCAGTAGGCGGGGGGGAACCGGGGAGCTGTTTTTT. As protein: CASRRGGTGELFF.